These T cell receptor beta chains were read from a single sample in a study of blood T cell repertoires in COVID-19. Profiled with immunoSEQ multiplex PCR; TCRdb holds only in-frame clones, not every one. In the table there are approximately 230,000 clones, 70% to 90% of which are singletons. Sequencing was performed on peripheral blood. The origin of the receptors is a woman aged 25 to 39 with COVID-19, enrolled during active disease. CDR3s leave out the opening cysteine and the closing phenylalanine or tryptophan. D genes are given only for firm matches. For some rows the clone size is stated as once, few or many, or as a class when expanded; others skip it.

d_gene,abundance,v_gene,CDR3aa
TRBD1,many,TRBV4-2,ASSSRDRGSGANVLT
.,many,TRBV12-1,ASSFVPSGRCLLQY
TRBD2,.,TRBV3-1/TRBV3-2,ASSQSSGSGETQY
TRBD1,.,TRBV4-1,ASSHRQGYEQY
.,.,TRBV28,ASSLLMSRPQH
.,.,TRBV15,ATSRGRGAGTDTQY
TRBD2,.,TRBV13,ASSFGLAGAHNEQF
TRBD1,.,TRBV3-1/TRBV3-2,ASSQGNRGGVEETQY
TRBD1,.,TRBV9,ASSVRGQRSTDTQY
.,.,TRBV5-1,ASSPPRTGSGETQY
.,.,TRBV6-1,ASSAGYGGHGNTIY
TRBD1,.,TRBV6-4,ASSERGLSYSPLH
TRBD1,.,TRBV11-2,ASSRLSGQGRGSGELF
.,.,TRBV15,ATSRSRGEANYGYT
.,.,TRBV12-3/TRBV12-4,ASTEQSNTEAF
TRBD2,.,TRBV19,ASSIRLARNNEQF
TRBD1,once,TRBV11-2,ASSAQGAKVGYT
.,.,TRBV11-2,ASSFGEGYPEAF
TRBD1,.,TRBV3-1/TRBV3-2,ASSQQTGDGNQPQH
TRBD2,.,TRBV27,ASSSRGDPDTQY